Below, 11 T cell receptor beta chains from the same sample are listed, as sequenced in a study of CD8 T cells in ankylosing spondylitis. MiXCR was run by TCRdb on the 5' RACE reads, yielding one entry per CDR3 protein. The sample lists some 290,000 distinct CDR3 sequences, 20% seen once, with 7.8% in the top ten. The sequencing input was blood, either unsorted or a sorted T cell fraction (not recorded which). These receptor sequences come from a male donor with ankylosing spondylitis or in good health (not recorded which).

This clonotype was detected ten times or more. This chain uses TRBV2 with TRBJ1-2, with a tentative D call TRBD1 (6 bases). CDR1 SNHLY and CDR2 FYNNEI come from the germline V gene. The V and J ends lost 11 bases and 13 bases respectively, with 20 bases between them. CDR3 length: 11 residues. CDR3 sequence: CAVPRGTGVTF. The CDR3 nucleotides are TGTGCCGTCCCGAGGGGGACTGGTGTCACCTTC.

The table lists this clonotype with many counts. The chain employs TRBV6-1 and TRBJ2-1; unclear D gene. The V gene lost 8 bases and the J gene lost 7 bases, with 12 bases spanning the gap. The CDR3 runs 12 residues. CDR1 is MNHNS and CDR2 is SASEGT in the germline V gene. The CDR3 reads CASSSLGNEQFF. The CDR3, as DNA: TGTGCCAGCTCCAGCTTGGGGAATGAGCAGTTCTTC.

This clonotype appeared a few times. The gene calls are TRBV12-3 or TRBV12-4 and TRBJ1-2; perhaps TRBD1 as D (6 bases). The CDR3 totals 13 residues. Trimming stripped 5 bases from V and 8 bases from J, with 15 bases between. CDR3 sequence reads: CASSAQGPMGYTF. In DNA, the CDR3 is TGTGCCAGCAGTGCACAGGGCCCTATGGGCTACACCTTC.

The sample holds a few counts of this clonotype. This sequence joins TRBV10-3 and TRBJ1-5; D unclear. The CDR3 is 14 residues long. Germline CDR1 ENHRY, CDR2 SYGVKD. V gave up 6 bases and J gave up 2 bases, with 11 bases separating them. The CDR3 loop reads CAIRESGGNQPQHF. The CDR3 DNA is TGTGCCATCAGGGAGAGTGGGGGCAATCAGCCCCAGCATTTT.

This clonotype came up a few times. The chain joins TRBV5-1 to TRBJ2-3, with TRBD2 matching 8 bases. In germline, CDR1 is SGHRS, CDR2 YFSETQ. The CDR3 extends over 16 amino acids. Unmatched junction bases numbered 5, after V lost 0 bases and J lost 2 bases. CDR3 sequence: CASSLALREDTDTQYF. In DNA form, the CDR3 reads TGCGCCAGCAGCTTGGCCTTGCGGGAGGACACAGATACGCAGTATTTT.

The chain is built from TRBV12-3 or TRBV12-4 and TRBJ1-5; D might be TRBD1 (5 bases). The length of the CDR3 is 15 residues. V shed 3 bases and J shed 5 bases, with 14 bases lying between them. The CDR3 coding sequence is TGTGCCAGCAGTTTTGGGGGAAGAGAGGATCAGCCCCAGCATTTT. Protein: CASSFGGREDQPQHF.

This clonotype was counted at least ten times. The rearrangement uses TRBV28 and TRBJ2-3; weak D call: TRBD2 (6 bases). V was trimmed by 3 bases and J by 5 bases, leaving 12 bases between them. From germline, CDR1 is MDHEN and CDR2 SYDVKM. There are 14 residues in the CDR3. CDR3 amino acids: CASSLGGIGDTQYF. Written as DNA, the CDR3 is TGTGCCAGCAGTTTGGGAGGAATCGGAGATACGCAGTATTTT.

In its sample, this clonotype was seen a few times. The chain uses TRBV20-1 and TRBJ1-1; D is unresolved. Germline V gives CDR1 DFQATT, CDR2 SNEGSKA (reference sequence). The CDR3 covers 15 residues. V was cut by 0 bases and J by 3 bases, with 14 bases left in between. CDR3 amino acids: CSARDPRGGDTEAFF. The CDR3 DNA reads as TGCAGTGCTAGAGATCCCCGGGGTGGGGACACTGAAGCTTTCTTT.

The chain uses TRBV11-2 and TRBJ2-3, with D possibly being TRBD2 (5 bases). The CDR3 runs to 13 residues. V lost 5 bases and J 5 bases, leaving 11 bases between the germline ends. Germline values: CDR1 SGHAT, CDR2 FQNNGV. CDR3 nucleotide sequence: TGTGCCAGCAGCCCGGGGATCGAAGATACGCAGTATTTT. Translating gives CASSPGIEDTQYF.

CDR3 coding DNA: TGTGCCAGCAGTGTAGGGACAGGGAGCTCCTATGGCTACACCTTC. Translated, it gives CASSVGTGSSYGYTF. V usage is TRBV2 and J usage is TRBJ1-2, with TRBD1 identical over 9 bases. Germline V gives CDR1 SNHLY, CDR2 FYNNEI. J gave up 4 bases and V 4 bases, and 7 bases lay outside the gene matches. This CDR3 region has 15 residues. Together with reference TRBV2 and TRBJ1-2, the CDR3 gives the full variable domain: EPEVTQTPSHQVTQMGQEVILRCVPISNHLYFYWYRQILGQKVEFLVSFYNNEISEKSEIFDDQFSVERPDGSNFTLKIRSTKLEDSAMYFCASSVGTGSSYGYTFGSGTRLTVV.

The table lists this clonotype with many counts. V gene TRBV18 combines with J gene TRBJ1-3; weak D call: TRBD1 (6 bases). The V gene lost 10 bases and the J gene lost 0 bases, with 16 bases spanning the gap. CDR3 length: 15 amino acids. The germline CDR1 and CDR2 sequences are KGHSH and LQKENI. CDR3 bases: TGTGCCACCGAAATCAGGGGAGGCTCTGGAAACACCATATATTTT. This encodes CATEIRGGSGNTIYF. The whole variable domain, filled in from reference TRBV18 and TRBJ1-3, reads NAGVMQNPRHLVRRRGQEARLRCSPMKGHSHVYWYRQLPEEGLKFMVYLQKENIIDESGMPKERFSAEFPKEGPSILRIQQVVRGDSAAYFCATEIRGGSGNTIYFGEGSWLTVV.